This T cell receptor beta chain was sequenced during a study of blood T cell repertoires in COVID-19. Repertoires were generated with immunoSEQ multiplex PCR, while TCRdb's copy carries only in-frame clones and drops some. The table has 54,000 or so clones, roughly 84% seen once; the top ten hold 7.8%. Sequencing was done on a sample of peripheral blood. The receptor comes from a man aged 50 or older with active COVID-19.

CDR3 region: CASSLGQGNNQPQHF. The DNA for the CDR3 is TGTGCCAGCTCCCTGGGACAGGGCAATAATCAGCCCCAGCATTTT. J is TRBJ1-5 and V is TRBV2; 9 nucleotides agree with TRBD1. The CDR3 consists of 15 residues. Germline V gives CDR1 SNHLY, CDR2 FYNNEI. V shed 8 bases and J 4 bases; nucleotides not matched to a gene: 9.